Detailed here is one T cell receptor (beta chain). This sample is part of a study of cytomegalovirus exposure and HLA in healthy donors. V was shortened by 1 base and J by 4 bases, with 11 bases between the two germline ends. The length of the CDR3 is 14 residues. Germline V gene lookup returns CDR1 SGHAT and CDR2 FQNNGV. Primers for the PCR totalled 60 Vbeta and 13 Jbeta. Some clones are missing from TCRdb's copy, which holds only in-frame ones; the method was immunoSEQ multiplex PCR. The data show roughly 150,000 clones, around four fifths seen once. The chain uses TRBV11-2 and TRBJ2-7; D gene unclear. This TCR derives from a man younger than 35 in good health and CMV-seropositive. The sample was PBMCs. The CDR3 here is CASSLVPERYEQYF. CDR3 coding DNA: TGTGCCAGCAGCTTAGTCCCCGAGAGGTACGAGCAGTACTTC.